One sample yielded the 2 T cell receptor beta chains listed below, sequenced in a study of shared clonotypes between healthy human individuals. Sequencing used immunoSEQ multiplex PCR; TCRdb keeps in-frame clones, though not all of them. This table holds approximately 620,000 clones, around 97% found once. The sequenced sample was naive CD4+ T cells sorted from blood. Subset: CD45RA+ positively selected. The receptors come from a woman in her 30s in good health.

This clone was seen a single time. The chain is built from TRBV7-9 and TRBJ2-3; D is undetermined. Trimming stripped 1 base from V and 8 bases from J, with 10 bases between. The germline gives CDR1 SEHNR, CDR2 FQNEAQ (reference sequence). This CDR3 contains 13 residues. The chain's CDR3 is CASSLDPVGTQYF. The CDR3 DNA reads as TGTGCCAGCAGCTTAGATCCCGTAGGTACGCAGTATTTT.

The rearrangement links TRBV28 to TRBJ1-4; tentative D call: TRBD1 (6 bases). The CDR3 has 14 residues. Germline V gene sequence: CDR1 MDHEN, CDR2 SYDVKM. V was clipped by 6 bases and J by 6 bases, with 14 bases between them. Here the CDR3 reads CASRKGGADEKLFF. CDR3 DNA sequence: TGTGCCAGCAGGAAGGGGGGGGCGGATGAAAAACTGTTTTTT.